The present T cell receptor (beta chain) was sequenced within a study of shared clonotypes between healthy human individuals (dated by TCRdb to about 2020). Broadly, across the study: The cohort included a few men and two women between 18 and 49 years of age. Per donor, three plates each were used for CD4 naive and CD4 memory, two for CD8 naive, and one for CD8 memory. To estimate repertoire size and how much clonotypes are shared between individuals, the study performed deep sequencing of blood TCR repertoires from 4 to 6 healthy adults. To increase sequencing depth and limit assay-specific biases, different laboratories used diverse techniques to prepare libraries and sequence TCR repertoires. Per donor, leukapheresis produced somewhere between about 0.94 and 9 billion PBMCs. Study-wide findings and limitations: Compared with non-shared clonotypes, clonotypes shared by all four sorted-subset donors had higher generation probabilities. Incomplete sequencing was indicated by rarefaction of sorted-subset datasets, despite the large sequencing depth. Sampling was restricted to blood, and TCR repertoires in tissue are likely to differ from TCR repertoires in blood. Because the study included only a small number of donors, the genetic and exposure-history diversity represented was limited. About 5% of naive CD4, 3.5% of naive CD8, approximately 2.2% of memory CD4, and approximately 0.4% of memory CD8 clonotypes were shared across several donors. Pairwise subsampling led to the expectation that sequencing depth would affect the degree of clonotype sharing among donors. Larger estimated clonotype richness was generally found for naive subsets than for memory subsets.

CDR3 length: 16 amino acids, cysteine to phenylalanine. Only the CDR3 part of the read is kept: 48 bases, read in frame from the first base. Trimming accounts for 8 bases at V and 4 bases at J, while the number of junction bases matched to no gene is 14. The germline V gene encodes CDR1 MNHNY and CDR2 SVGAGI (reference sequence). Using the deep immunoSEQ assay, TCR CDR3 regions were amplified from genomic DNA by multiplex PCR. Extracted genomic DNA from each cell subset was distributed evenly across all wells of several immunoSEQ 96-well plates, and each plate was treated as a replicate. For sorted subsets, about 200 ng genomic DNA, equal to 30,000 to 35,000 T cell genomes, was loaded into each replicate PCR. Purified libraries were measured with a Qubit 3.0 fluorometer, size-checked on a Bioanalyzer 2100, and measured again with the KAPA Library Quantification kit. Each immunoSEQ 96-well plate was sequenced on its own single-read 150-cycle Illumina NextSeq 550 flow cell. The study's own analysis went as follows. Because the immunoSEQ output held only junctional sequences and lacked quality scores, the filtering could not match the filtering applied to full-length reads. To assign V/J genes and CDR3, sequences were annotated using PyIR, a Python wrapper for IgBLAST v1.9, with IMGT germline references. Reads with weak V/J assignments (E-value above 1e-6), missing CDR3, stop codons, out-of-frame junctions, or ambiguous translated residues were removed. V3J clonotypes were defined by identical inferred V gene, J gene, and CDR3 amino acid sequence. The percentage overlap between two repertoires was calculated by dividing the number of shared unique clonotypes by the size of the smaller repertoire. Three approaches were used to assess repertoire richness: RTK rarefaction, the Chao1 estimator, and Recon v2.1 estimates of unobserved clonotypes. For all TCRbeta clonotypes obtained by the gDNA method from a few donors, generation probabilities were computed with OLGA. The table comes from immuneACCESS by way of TCRdb, which keeps in-frame sequences with V and J called. Part of the clones is missing from these tables; in studies checked, under half for an unresolved V gene and the rest for unknown reasons. Clone size and V and J calls were adopted from that table, with D and trimming inferred from the DNA. Counted in this sample were roughly 2 million clones; 90% to 96% of them appeared once. In total, the top ten clones hold 0.13% of the sample.

Turning to this clone: Its cognate antigen has yet to be identified. No base-level quality is on record; no much larger clone is a single base apart.

The donors were healthy, HIV-negative adults with no recently reported acute infections or vaccinations. All donors were Caucasian adults living in Nashville, Tennessee, USA. CD4+ T cells were enriched through magnetic negative selection, after which naive cells were positively selected on CD45RA and the remaining negative fraction served as the memory subset. After blood collection by leukapheresis, PBMCs were isolated using Ficoll-Histopaque density gradient centrifugation and then cryopreserved in the vapor phase of liquid nitrogen. Analytical flow cytometry was used to check the purity and quantity of each magnetically sorted T cell population. From each sorted fraction, genomic DNA was isolated and quantified by UV absorbance on a Nanodrop 2000c.

This chain joins TRBV6-6 to TRBJ1-2; 9 central nucleotides agree with TRBD1. Sequencing was carried out using naive CD4+ T cells sorted from blood. Sample cell subset or site, as interpreted from the label and publication: CD45RA+ positively selected. This TCR was sampled from a man aged 18 to 30 in good health. The bases read TGTGCCAGCTCACCCCCCGGACAGGGGAAGTCCTATGGCTACACCTTC. It translates to CASSPPGQGKSYGYTF.